A single sample is the source of the 2 T cell receptor beta chains below, sequenced in a study of blood T cell repertoires in COVID-19. Sequencing used immunoSEQ multiplex PCR; TCRdb keeps in-frame clones, though not all of them. There are about 150,000 clones in the sample; around 80% occur only once, and about 8.6% lies in the top ten. What was sequenced was PBMCs or T cells enriched from blood (not recorded which). The receptors derive from a woman in her 50s who had recovered from COVID-19.

The chain couples TRBV3-1 (or the pseudogene TRBV3-2) to TRBJ1-1; D remains unclear. Germline CDR1 and CDR2: LGHDT and YNNKEL (reference sequence). V shed 4 bases and J shed 12 bases, with 18 bases lying between them. This CDR3 comprises 13 residues. The DNA for the CDR3 is TGTGCCAGCAGCCCAAGCGGACCTCTACCAACTTTCTTT. This codes for CASSPSGPLPTFF.

The chain links TRBV19 to TRBJ1-5; no clear D gene. Trimming shortened V by 5 bases and J by 4 bases, and 6 bases separated the two germline ends. The germline V gene encodes CDR1 LNHDA and CDR2 SQIVND (reference sequence). The CDR3 has 12 amino acids. The CDR3, as DNA: TGTGCCAGTAGTTTCCTTAATCAGCCCCAGCATTTT. As protein: CASSFLNQPQHF.